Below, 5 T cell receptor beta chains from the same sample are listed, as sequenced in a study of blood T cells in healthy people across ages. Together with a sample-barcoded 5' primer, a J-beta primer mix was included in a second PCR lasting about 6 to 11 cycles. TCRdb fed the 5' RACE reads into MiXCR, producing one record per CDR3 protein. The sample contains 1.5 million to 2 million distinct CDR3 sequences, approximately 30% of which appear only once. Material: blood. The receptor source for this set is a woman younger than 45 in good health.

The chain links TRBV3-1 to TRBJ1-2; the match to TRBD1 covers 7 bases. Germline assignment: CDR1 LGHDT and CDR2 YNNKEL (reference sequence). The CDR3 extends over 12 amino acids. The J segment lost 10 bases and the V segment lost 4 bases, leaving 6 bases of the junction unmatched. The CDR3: CASSPGQWDYTF. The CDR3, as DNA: TGTGCCAGCAGCCCGGGACAGTGGGACTACACCTTC.

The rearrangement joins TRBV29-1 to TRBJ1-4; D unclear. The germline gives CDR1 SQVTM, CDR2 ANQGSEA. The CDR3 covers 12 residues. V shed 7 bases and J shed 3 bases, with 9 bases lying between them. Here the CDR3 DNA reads TGCAGCGGTGTGACGGCTAATGAAAAACTGTTTTTT. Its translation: CSGVTANEKLFF.

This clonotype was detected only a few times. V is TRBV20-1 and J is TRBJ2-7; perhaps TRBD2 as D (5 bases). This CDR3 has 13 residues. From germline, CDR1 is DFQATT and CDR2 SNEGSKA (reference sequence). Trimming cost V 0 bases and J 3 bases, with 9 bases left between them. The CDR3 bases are TGCAGTGCTAGAGATGAAGAGGGCTACGAGCAGTACTTC. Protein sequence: CSARDEEGYEQYF.

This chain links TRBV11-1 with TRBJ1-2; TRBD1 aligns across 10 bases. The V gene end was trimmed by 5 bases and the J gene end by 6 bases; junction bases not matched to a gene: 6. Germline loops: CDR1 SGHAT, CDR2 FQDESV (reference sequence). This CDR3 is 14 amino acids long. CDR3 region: CASSASGTGDGYTF. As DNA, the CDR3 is TGTGCCAGCAGCGCAAGCGGGACAGGGGATGGCTACACCTTC.

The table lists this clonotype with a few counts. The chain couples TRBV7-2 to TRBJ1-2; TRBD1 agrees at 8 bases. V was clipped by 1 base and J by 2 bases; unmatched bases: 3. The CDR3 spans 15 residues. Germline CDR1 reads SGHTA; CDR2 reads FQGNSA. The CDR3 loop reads CASSLGTGHNYGYTF. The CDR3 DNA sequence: TGTGCCAGCAGCTTAGGGACAGGGCACAACTATGGCTACACCTTC.